This is a list of T cell receptor beta chains from one sample in a study of spatial heterogeneity in lung cancer. In TCRdb, the 5' RACE reads were re-called with MiXCR into one record per CDR3 protein. The profile shows a few thousand distinct CDR3 sequences, over 9% of them singletons. This specimen was lung tumor tissue, taken at surgery. These receptor sequences come from a female donor with early-stage non-small cell lung cancer. Both conserved end residues are part of each CDR3. The D gene is left open where the match is weak. Clone size appears in some rows only: once, few, many, or a class for an expanded clone.

TRBJ1-1,TRBV7-8,TRBD1,medium-sized,TGTGCCAGCAGCCCGATGACAGGGCCCTCGAACACTGAAGCTTTCTTT,CASSPMTGPSNTEAFF
TRBJ1-3,TRBV11-2,TRBD1,few,TGTGCCAGCAGCCTCCAGACAGGGCTCAACACCATATATTTT,CASSLQTGLNTIYF
TRBJ2-3,TRBV9,TRBD1,-,TGTGCCAGCAGCGTAGAGGGACAGGGGGCAGATACGCAGTATTTT,CASSVEGQGADTQYF
TRBJ1-1,TRBV18,-,medium-sized,TGTGCCAGCTCACCCTCCACCTTGAACACTGAAGCTTTCTTT,CASSPSTLNTEAFF
TRBJ2-7,TRBV12-3/TRBV12-4,-,medium-sized,TGTGCCAGCAGTTTACAGGGAACCTACGAGCAGTACTTC,CASSLQGTYEQYF
TRBJ2-1,TRBV29-1,TRBD2,medium-sized,TGCAGCGCCCCCCCGCTAGCGGGGGCACACAATGAGCAGTTCTTC,CSAPPLAGAHNEQFF
TRBJ1-3,TRBV7-9,-,few,TGTGCCAGCAGCTCCCTTTACCCGACAGCAGGCTCTGGAAACACCATATATTTT,CASSSLYPTAGSGNTIYF
TRBJ1-1,TRBV7-3,-,medium-sized,TGTGCCAGCAGCATAACAGAGAACACTGAAGCTTTCTTT,CASSITENTEAFF
TRBJ2-6,TRBV7-8,-,-,TGTGCCAGCAGCTTATTAGTAGCTTCGGGACACAACTCTGGGGCCAACGTCCTGACTTTC,CASSLLVASGHNSGANVLTF
TRBJ1-2,TRBV6-5,TRBD1,-,TGTGCCAGCAGCACGGGGGGACAGGGGACATTGTATGGCTACACCTTC,CASSTGGQGTLYGYTF
TRBJ2-5,TRBV28,-,few,TGTGCCAGCAGTTTACTCCTGTTAGCAAACCAAGAGACCCAGTACTTC,CASSLLLLANQETQYF
TRBJ2-5,TRBV7-9,TRBD2,medium-sized,TGTGCCAGCAGCTTGGCGGGACTAGCGGGACAAGAGACCCAGTACTTC,CASSLAGLAGQETQYF
TRBJ2-3,TRBV23-1,-,few,TGCGCCAGCAGTCAGTTACGGGATACGCAGTATTTT,CASSQLRDTQYF
TRBJ2-2,TRBV4-3,-,medium-sized,TGCGCCAGCAGCCAAGAAGGCCAGGGCACCGGGGAGCTGTTTTTT,CASSQEGQGTGELFF
TRBJ2-3,TRBV4-3,TRBD2,medium-sized,TGCGCCAGCAGCTATGGACATGACCGGGGGGGTAGCACAGATACGCAGTATTTT,CASSYGHDRGGSTDTQYF
TRBJ2-1,TRBV20-1,TRBD2,-,TGCAGTGCTAGAGATCCTCGTGCGGGGGGAGTGAATGAGCAGTTCTTC,CSARDPRAGGVNEQFF
TRBJ2-5,TRBV5-1,-,-,TGCGCCAGCAGCTCGGGAGTCGGAGAGACCCAGTACTTC,CASSSGVGETQYF
TRBJ2-1,TRBV29-1,TRBD2,medium-sized,TGCAGCGTTGAATGCCCTAGCGGGGGGGCCCATGAGCAGTTCTTC,CSVECPSGGAHEQFF
TRBJ2-5,TRBV3-1,-,-,TGTGCCAGCAGCCACCAGTACCAAGAGACCCAGTACTTC,CASSHQYQETQYF
TRBJ2-7,TRBV5-4,-,few,TGTGCCAGCAGCTTGGCTAGCGTAGGAACCTACGAGCAGTACTTC,CASSLASVGTYEQYF
TRBJ2-7,TRBV5-6,TRBD2,few,TGTGCCAGCAGCTCGGGACTAGCGGGGGGCTACGAGCAGTACTTC,CASSSGLAGGYEQYF
TRBJ1-5,TRBV20-1,TRBD1,few,TGCGCATCCGGGACAGGAGTGTATAGCAATCAGCCCCAGCATTTT,CASGTGVYSNQPQHF
TRBJ2-2,TRBV10-3,-,medium-sized,TGTGCCATCAGTGAGTCAGGACAGAAAACCGGGGAGCTGTTTTTT,CAISESGQKTGELFF
TRBJ2-3,TRBV5-6,TRBD2,medium-sized,TGTGCCAGCAGCTTGGAACTAGCGGGGGGCCGAGACACAGATACGCAGTATTTT,CASSLELAGGRDTDTQYF
TRBJ2-1,TRBV7-9,TRBD2,-,TGTGCCAGCAGTTCTAGCGGGCCTAGCGTACAGTTCTTC,CASSSSGPSVQFF
TRBJ2-1,TRBV12-3/TRBV12-4,-,few,TGTGCCAGCACTACTCTGGGTTCCCACTCCTACAATGAGCAGTTCTTC,CASTTLGSHSYNEQFF
TRBJ2-2,TRBV12-3/TRBV12-4,-,medium-sized,TGTGCCAGCAGTTTGTCGGGGGTACACACCGGGGAGCTGTTTTTT,CASSLSGVHTGELFF
TRBJ1-2,TRBV12-3/TRBV12-4,-,few,TGTGCCAGCAGTTTGCTGCTTGGGGCAGCTAACTATGGCTACACCTTC,CASSLLLGAANYGYTF
TRBJ2-5,TRBV6-5,-,medium-sized,TGTGCCAGCAGTGCCCTGGGAATTACTGGTGAGACCCAGTACTTC,CASSALGITGETQYF
TRBJ2-1,TRBV11-2,-,few,TGTGCCAGCAGCTCCCACAATGAGCAGTTCTTC,CASSSHNEQFF
TRBJ2-3,TRBV10-3,TRBD1,medium-sized,TGTGCCATCTGGACAGGAACAGATACGCAGTATTTT,CAIWTGTDTQYF
TRBJ2-2,TRBV5-1,TRBD2,few,TGCGCCAGCAGCCCGGGGGGGCCGTCCGGGGAGCTGTTTTTT,CASSPGGPSGELFF
TRBJ2-7,TRBV20-1,TRBD2,-,TGCAGTGCTAGAAACCCTACGGGGGGGGCCGGTCGTTTCTTC,CSARNPTGGAGRFF
TRBJ2-3,TRBV12-3/TRBV12-4,-,-,TGTGCCAGCAACCGTGGGGTCGATACGCAGTATTTT,CASNRGVDTQYF
TRBJ2-5,TRBV7-9,-,medium-sized,TGTGCCAGCAGCTTTGGGGATGAAGAGACCCAGTACTTC,CASSFGDEETQYF
TRBJ2-7,TRBV24-1,-,medium-sized,TGTGCCACCCTTACCGGGACCGCTTCCTACGAGCAGTACTTC,CATLTGTASYEQYF
TRBJ2-3,TRBV7-6,TRBD2,medium-sized,TGTGCCAGCAGCTTAATATCGACTAGCGGGACTAGCACAGATACGCAGTATTTT,CASSLISTSGTSTDTQYF
TRBJ2-1,TRBV27,TRBD2,-,TGTGCCAGCAGTTTTAGGGCGGGGGTTTACAATGAGCAGTTCTTC,CASSFRAGVYNEQFF
TRBJ2-1,TRBV7-2,TRBD2,-,TGTGCCAGCAGCTTTCTACCGGGACTAGCTAACAATGAGCAGTTCTTC,CASSFLPGLANNEQFF
TRBJ1-2,TRBV4-3,-,few,TGCGCCAGCAGCCAAGATGCGGACAGTAACTATGGCTACACCTTC,CASSQDADSNYGYTF
TRBJ2-7,TRBV24-1,-,-,TGTGCCACCAGTCAAAGGGGGTACGAGCAGTACTTC,CATSQRGYEQYF
TRBJ2-3,TRBV6-1,-,few,TGTGCCACCCAGACAGGATTTAGCACAGATACGCAGTATTTT,CATQTGFSTDTQYF
TRBJ1-6,TRBV5-5,-,few,TGTGCCAGCATGGAAGCCTATAATTCACCCCTCCACTTT,CASMEAYNSPLHF
TRBJ2-3,TRBV6-5,-,medium-sized,TGTGCCAGCAGTTACTATCTAGGGGGGCCGAGCACAGATACGCAGTATTTT,CASSYYLGGPSTDTQYF